Listed here is a single TCR beta chain. V was trimmed by 0 bases and J by 13 bases, leaving 16 bases between them. Germline CDR1 reads MGHRA; CDR2 reads YSYEKL. The CDR3 has 13 amino acids. Random hexamers primed reverse transcription of 0.5 to 1 ug RNA. Across 54 Vbeta and 13 Jbeta, immunoSEQ multiplex PCR amplified TCR beta CDR3. In TCRdb, the immunoSEQ multiplex PCR reads were re-called with MiXCR into one record per CDR3 protein. The sample records 190,000 or so distinct CDR3 sequences, roughly 94% being singletons. This sample was included in a study of CD8 T cells in Susac syndrome. The sample taken for sequencing was CD4+ T cells from PBMCs. This TCR derives from a human donor with multiple sclerosis. This chain connects TRBV4-1 to TRBJ2-7; D is uncertain. Here the CDR3 reads CASSQDAASRPYF. CDR3 bases: TGCGCCAGCAGCCAAGATGCAGCGTCCAGACCTTACTTC.